Listed below are T cell receptor beta chains from one sample, sequenced in a study of T cell repertoires in cytomegalovirus infection. TCRdb reanalysed the reads using MiXCR and keeps one entry per CDR3 protein. The repertoire holds approximately 600,000 distinct CDR3 sequences, with about 39% as singletons. Which antigens these TCRs recognize remains unknown. Sequenced material: cultured PBMCs, taken from culture after CMV antigen stimulation. Every receptor here comes from a human donor in good health (CMV status not recorded). Some clones in this sample may be carry-over from other donors' samples. Both conserved end residues are part of each CDR3. The order of the fields is clone size, V gene, D gene, J gene, CDR3 protein, CDR3 DNA. The D gene is left open where the match is weak. Size tells how often a clone was seen (once, few, many) or the class of an expanded clone, and some rows leave it out.

abundance: few
v_gene: TRBV7-9
d_gene: TRBD1
j_gene: TRBJ2-1
CDR3aa: CASSIPTGNLGNEQFF
CDR3nt: TGTGCCAGCAGCATCCCGACAGGGAATTTAGGGAATGAGCAGTTCTTC

abundance: once
v_gene: TRBV12-3/TRBV12-4
d_gene: -
j_gene: TRBJ1-2
CDR3aa: CASTLGGGGGYTF
CDR3nt: TGTGCCAGCACCCTGGGGGGGGGAGGCGGCTACACCTTC

abundance: many
v_gene: TRBV7-2
d_gene: -
j_gene: TRBJ1-5
CDR3aa: CASSRRGGDGQPQHF
CDR3nt: TGTGCCAGCAGCCGCCGGGGGGGGGACGGTCAGCCCCAGCATTTT

abundance: -
v_gene: TRBV5-4
d_gene: -
j_gene: TRBJ2-5
CDR3aa: CASSSTQGGETQYF
CDR3nt: TGTGCCAGCAGCTCTACTCAGGGGGGAGAGACCCAGTACTTC

abundance: -
v_gene: TRBV27
d_gene: -
j_gene: TRBJ2-7
CDR3aa: CASRDYSSLGEQYF
CDR3nt: TGTGCCAGCAGGGACTACAGCTCACTCGGCGAGCAGTACTTC

abundance: -
v_gene: TRBV7-9
d_gene: TRBD2
j_gene: TRBJ2-1
CDR3aa: CATTIAGLYNEQFF
CDR3nt: TGTGCCACCACCATAGCGGGCCTATACAATGAGCAGTTCTTC

abundance: -
v_gene: TRBV12-3/TRBV12-4
d_gene: -
j_gene: TRBJ2-5
CDR3aa: CASSHQGAQETQYF
CDR3nt: TGTGCCAGCAGTCACCAAGGTGCCCAAGAGACCCAGTACTTC

abundance: few
v_gene: TRBV27
d_gene: TRBD1
j_gene: TRBJ1-6
CDR3aa: CASSGTGWDSPLHF
CDR3nt: TGTGCCAGCAGTGGGACAGGGTGGGATTCACCCCTCCACTTT

abundance: -
v_gene: TRBV6-2/TRBV6-3
d_gene: -
j_gene: TRBJ1-4
CDR3aa: CASRAERATNEKLFF
CDR3nt: TGTGCGAGCAGGGCTGAGCGGGCAACTAATGAAAAACTGTTTTTT

abundance: few
v_gene: TRBV7-2
d_gene: -
j_gene: TRBJ2-2
CDR3aa: CASSSGTFTGELFF
CDR3nt: TGTGCCAGCAGCTCCGGGACGTTCACCGGGGAGCTGTTTTTT

abundance: -
v_gene: TRBV20-1
d_gene: -
j_gene: TRBJ1-3
CDR3aa: CSARSGPRNTIYF
CDR3nt: TGCAGTGCTAGATCTGGTCCGCGGAACACCATATATTTT

abundance: once
v_gene: TRBV7-6
d_gene: TRBD2
j_gene: TRBJ2-1
CDR3aa: CASSSPPGLAGLEDEQFF
CDR3nt: TGTGCCAGCAGCTCCCCTCCGGGACTAGCGGGCCTTGAGGATGAGCAGTTCTTC

abundance: few
v_gene: TRBV7-6
d_gene: TRBD2
j_gene: TRBJ2-1
CDR3aa: CASSSLAGKNEQFF
CDR3nt: TGTGCCAGCAGCTCTCTAGCGGGGAAGAATGAGCAGTTCTTC

abundance: -
v_gene: TRBV20-1
d_gene: TRBD1
j_gene: TRBJ2-6
CDR3aa: CSAPQGARGANVLTF
CDR3nt: TGCAGTGCTCCACAGGGGGCACGGGGGGCCAACGTCCTGACTTTC

abundance: -
v_gene: TRBV19
d_gene: TRBD2
j_gene: TRBJ2-1
CDR3aa: CASMGTSGGSYNEQFF
CDR3nt: TGTGCCAGTATGGGGACTAGCGGGGGGTCCTACAATGAGCAGTTCTTC

abundance: medium-sized
v_gene: TRBV7-2
d_gene: TRBD2
j_gene: TRBJ2-7
CDR3aa: CASSTVAGGGSYEQYF
CDR3nt: TGTGCCAGCAGCACGGTAGCGGGAGGGGGGTCCTACGAGCAGTACTTC

abundance: -
v_gene: TRBV6-6
d_gene: TRBD1
j_gene: TRBJ1-6
CDR3aa: CASSYDTGDLPLHF
CDR3nt: TGTGCCAGCAGTTACGATACAGGGGACTTGCCCCTCCACTTT

abundance: -
v_gene: TRBV5-1
d_gene: -
j_gene: TRBJ1-3
CDR3aa: CASSEGDYGNTIYF
CDR3nt: TGCGCCAGCAGCGAAGGGGATTACGGAAACACCATATATTTT

abundance: many
v_gene: TRBV7-2
d_gene: TRBD1
j_gene: TRBJ2-1
CDR3aa: CASTPGTVSYNEQFF
CDR3nt: TGTGCCAGCACCCCCGGGACAGTCTCCTACAATGAGCAGTTCTTC

abundance: few
v_gene: TRBV7-8
d_gene: -
j_gene: TRBJ2-1
CDR3aa: CASTPEGRDYNEQFF
CDR3nt: TGTGCCAGCACCCCAGAGGGGCGCGACTACAATGAGCAGTTCTTC

abundance: -
v_gene: TRBV11-2
d_gene: -
j_gene: TRBJ2-7
CDR3aa: CASSPDLVLSALEQYF
CDR3nt: TGTGCCAGCAGCCCCGACCTAGTTTTATCCGCTCTCGAGCAGTACTTC

abundance: -
v_gene: TRBV12-5
d_gene: -
j_gene: TRBJ2-7
CDR3aa: CASGLVRLVSDKYYEQYF
CDR3nt: TGTGCTAGTGGTTTGGTACGGTTGGTCAGCGACAAGTACTACGAGCAGTACTTC

abundance: -
v_gene: TRBV7-2
d_gene: TRBD2
j_gene: TRBJ2-1
CDR3aa: CASSPGTRHKF
CDR3nt: TGTGCCAGCAGCCCCGGGACTAGACATAAATTC

abundance: -
v_gene: TRBV12-3/TRBV12-4
d_gene: -
j_gene: TRBJ2-3
CDR3aa: CASREGLTTDTQYF
CDR3nt: TGTGCCAGCAGGGAGGGACTGACCACAGATACGCAGTATTTT

abundance: many
v_gene: TRBV7-2
d_gene: -
j_gene: TRBJ2-7
CDR3aa: CASSLTSGFYEQYF
CDR3nt: TGTGCCAGCAGCTTAACCAGCGGGTTTTACGAGCAGTACTTC

abundance: -
v_gene: TRBV27
d_gene: -
j_gene: TRBJ1-5
CDR3aa: CASSLPGVVPWPQHF
CDR3nt: TGTGCCAGCAGTTTACCCGGTGTGGTTCCTTGGCCCCAGCATTTT

abundance: few
v_gene: TRBV7-2
d_gene: -
j_gene: TRBJ2-1
CDR3aa: CASSPTAGSYNEQFF
CDR3nt: TGTGCCAGCAGCCCAACCGCGGGTTCCTACAATGAGCAGTTCTTC

abundance: -
v_gene: TRBV20-1
d_gene: TRBD2
j_gene: TRBJ2-1
CDR3aa: CSARDPAGAYNEQFF
CDR3nt: TGCAGTGCTAGAGATCCGGCGGGGGCCTACAATGAGCAGTTCTTC

abundance: -
v_gene: TRBV15
d_gene: -
j_gene: TRBJ2-7
CDR3aa: CATRLAISSYEQYF
CDR3nt: TGTGCCACCAGATTGGCCATAAGTTCCTACGAGCAGTACTTC

abundance: -
v_gene: TRBV7-2
d_gene: -
j_gene: TRBJ1-5
CDR3aa: CASSFVNQPQHF
CDR3nt: TGTGCCAGCAGCTTCGTCAATCAGCCCCAGCATTTT

abundance: -
v_gene: TRBV20-1
d_gene: -
j_gene: TRBJ1-1
CDR3aa: CSASGGGTWNTEAFF
CDR3nt: TGCAGTGCTAGCGGCGGAGGGACTTGGAACACTGAAGCTTTCTTT

abundance: few
v_gene: TRBV12-3/TRBV12-4
d_gene: -
j_gene: TRBJ2-1
CDR3aa: CASSSLGYNEQFF
CDR3nt: TGTGCCAGCAGCTCCCTCGGCTACAATGAGCAGTTCTTC

abundance: -
v_gene: TRBV12-3/TRBV12-4
d_gene: -
j_gene: TRBJ1-5
CDR3aa: CASSVSGNQPQHF
CDR3nt: TGTGCCAGCAGTGTATCAGGGAATCAGCCCCAGCATTTT

abundance: many
v_gene: TRBV7-2
d_gene: -
j_gene: TRBJ2-1
CDR3aa: CASSSGLNNEQFF
CDR3nt: TGTGCCAGCAGCTCCGGGCTAAACAATGAGCAGTTCTTC

abundance: -
v_gene: TRBV27
d_gene: -
j_gene: TRBJ1-4
CDR3aa: CASSLYSPLREKLFF
CDR3nt: TGTGCCAGCAGTTTATATTCCCCCCTGAGAGAAAAACTGTTTTTT

abundance: few
v_gene: TRBV7-2
d_gene: -
j_gene: TRBJ2-1
CDR3aa: CASSGVGSNNEQFF
CDR3nt: TGTGCCAGCAGTGGCGTAGGATCAAACAATGAGCAGTTCTTC

abundance: -
v_gene: TRBV6-5
d_gene: -
j_gene: TRBJ2-5
CDR3aa: CASSYSEGETQYF
CDR3nt: TGTGCCAGCAGTTACTCCGAAGGGGAGACCCAGTACTTC

abundance: -
v_gene: TRBV7-3
d_gene: -
j_gene: TRBJ2-2
CDR3aa: CASSPRQNTNTGELFF
CDR3nt: TGTGCCAGCAGCCCCCGACAGAACACGAACACCGGGGAGCTGTTTTTT

abundance: -
v_gene: TRBV12-3/TRBV12-4
d_gene: TRBD1
j_gene: TRBJ2-7
CDR3aa: CASSLVRRQGAKDEQYF
CDR3nt: TGTGCCAGCAGTTTAGTTCGCCGACAGGGGGCCAAGGACGAGCAGTACTTC

abundance: -
v_gene: TRBV6-1
d_gene: TRBD2
j_gene: TRBJ2-7
CDR3aa: CASSPTKGAAGELYEQYF
CDR3nt: TGTGCCAGCAGCCCCACGAAAGGTGCAGCGGGAGAGCTCTACGAGCAGTACTTC

abundance: -
v_gene: TRBV4-1
d_gene: -
j_gene: TRBJ2-7
CDR3aa: CASSPGDFLYEQYF
CDR3nt: TGCGCCAGCAGCCCTGGGGACTTTCTCTACGAGCAGTACTTC

abundance: few
v_gene: TRBV12-3/TRBV12-4
d_gene: -
j_gene: TRBJ2-2
CDR3aa: CASQGVSERGELFF
CDR3nt: TGTGCCAGCCAAGGGGTCAGCGAACGGGGGGAGCTGTTTTTT

abundance: few
v_gene: TRBV7-2
d_gene: -
j_gene: TRBJ2-7
CDR3aa: CASSSPLKGESAYEQYF
CDR3nt: TGTGCCAGCAGCTCACCCCTTAAGGGGGAGAGCGCCTACGAGCAGTACTTC

abundance: -
v_gene: TRBV5-1
d_gene: -
j_gene: TRBJ2-7
CDR3aa: CASSASSDHPYEQYF
CDR3nt: TGCGCCAGCAGCGCTTCTAGCGACCACCCCTACGAGCAGTACTTC

abundance: -
v_gene: TRBV19
d_gene: TRBD2
j_gene: TRBJ2-1
CDR3aa: CASSMEGLAGVGNEQFF
CDR3nt: TGTGCCAGTAGTATGGAGGGACTAGCGGGAGTTGGAAATGAGCAGTTCTTC

abundance: few
v_gene: TRBV12-3/TRBV12-4
d_gene: TRBD1
j_gene: TRBJ2-3
CDR3aa: CASSLFQGGTDTQYF
CDR3nt: TGTGCCAGCAGTTTGTTCCAGGGGGGCACAGATACGCAGTATTTT

abundance: -
v_gene: TRBV7-2
d_gene: TRBD1
j_gene: TRBJ2-2
CDR3aa: CASSLAGQAGELFF
CDR3nt: TGTGCCAGCAGCTTAGCGGGACAGGCCGGGGAGCTGTTTTTT

abundance: few
v_gene: TRBV7-2
d_gene: -
j_gene: TRBJ2-1
CDR3aa: CASSLARNSLGFRGNNEQFF
CDR3nt: TGTGCCAGCAGCTTAGCCCGAAATAGTCTCGGATTTCGCGGGAACAATGAGCAGTTCTTC

abundance: few
v_gene: TRBV27
d_gene: TRBD1
j_gene: TRBJ1-4
CDR3aa: CASSLNRGGKLFF
CDR3nt: TGTGCCAGCAGTTTAAACAGGGGAGGGAAACTGTTTTTT

abundance: few
v_gene: TRBV6-1
d_gene: -
j_gene: TRBJ2-7
CDR3aa: CASSEFGRVPSEQYF
CDR3nt: TGTGCCAGCAGTGAATTCGGTCGGGTTCCGTCCGAGCAGTACTTC